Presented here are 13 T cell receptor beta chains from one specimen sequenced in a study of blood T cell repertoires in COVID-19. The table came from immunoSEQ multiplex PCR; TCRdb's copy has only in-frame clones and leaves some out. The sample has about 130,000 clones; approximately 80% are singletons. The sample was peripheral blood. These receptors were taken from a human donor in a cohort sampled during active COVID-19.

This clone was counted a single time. CDR3 region: CAISESTSADEQFF. CDR3 DNA: TGTGCCATCAGTGAGTCAACCAGCGCCGATGAGCAGTTCTTC. This chain links TRBV10-3 with TRBJ2-1; D is unclear. This CDR3 region has 14 residues. The V and J ends lost 0 bases and 8 bases respectively, with 11 bases between them. Germline CDR1 ENHRY, CDR2 SYGVKD.

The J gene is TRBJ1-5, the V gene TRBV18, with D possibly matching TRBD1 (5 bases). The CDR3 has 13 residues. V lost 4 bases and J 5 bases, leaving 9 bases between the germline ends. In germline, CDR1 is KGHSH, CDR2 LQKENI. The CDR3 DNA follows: TGTGCCAGCTCACTGGGGCGCGATCAGCCCCAGCATTTT. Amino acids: CASSLGRDQPQHF.

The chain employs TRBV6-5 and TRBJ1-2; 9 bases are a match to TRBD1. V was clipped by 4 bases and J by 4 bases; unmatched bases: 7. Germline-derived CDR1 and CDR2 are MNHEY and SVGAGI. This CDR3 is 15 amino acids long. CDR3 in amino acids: CASSSSTGGFYGYTF. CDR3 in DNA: TGTGCCAGCAGTTCCTCGACAGGGGGATTCTATGGCTACACCTTC.

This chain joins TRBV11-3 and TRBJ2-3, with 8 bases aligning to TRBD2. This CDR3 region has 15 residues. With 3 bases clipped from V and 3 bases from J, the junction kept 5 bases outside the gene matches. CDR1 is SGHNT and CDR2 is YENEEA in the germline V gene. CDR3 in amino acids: CASSLVAGGTDTQYF. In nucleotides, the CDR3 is TGTGCCAGCAGCTTGGTTGCGGGAGGAACAGATACGCAGTATTTT.

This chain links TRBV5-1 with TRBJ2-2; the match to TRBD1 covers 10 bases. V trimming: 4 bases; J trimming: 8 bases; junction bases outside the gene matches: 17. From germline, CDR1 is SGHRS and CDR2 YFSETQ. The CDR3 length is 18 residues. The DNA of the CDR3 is TGCGCCAGCAGCATCCGCCCCCTCCGGGACAGGGGATCAGGGGAGCTGTTTTTT. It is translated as CASSIRPLRDRGSGELFF.

The CDR3 sequence is CASSVVVGGGTDTQYF. For the CDR3, the DNA is TGTGCCAGCAGCGTAGTAGTGGGAGGGGGCACAGATACGCAGTATTTT. The chain has TRBV9 and TRBJ2-3, with 7 bases that match TRBD2. The CDR3 loop spans 16 amino acids. V lost 0 bases to trimming and J lost 1 base; unmatched junction nucleotides: 5. Germline-derived CDR1 and CDR2 are SGDLS and YYNGEE.

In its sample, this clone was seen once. The CDR3 loop is CAWRTGTAGELFF. CDR3 in DNA: TGTGCCTGGCGGACAGGGACGGCCGGGGAGCTGTTTTTT. The chain carries TRBV12-3 or TRBV12-4 and TRBJ2-2, with 8 bases that match TRBD1. There are 13 residues in the CDR3. V dropped 11 bases and J dropped 6; count of bases not matched to a gene: 8.

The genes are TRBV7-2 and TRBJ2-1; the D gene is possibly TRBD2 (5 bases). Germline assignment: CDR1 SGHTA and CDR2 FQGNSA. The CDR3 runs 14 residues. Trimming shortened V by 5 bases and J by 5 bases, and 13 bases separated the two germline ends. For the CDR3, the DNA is TGTGCCAGCAGCCCCCAGGCTAGCCACAATGAGCAGTTCTTC. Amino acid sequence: CASSPQASHNEQFF.

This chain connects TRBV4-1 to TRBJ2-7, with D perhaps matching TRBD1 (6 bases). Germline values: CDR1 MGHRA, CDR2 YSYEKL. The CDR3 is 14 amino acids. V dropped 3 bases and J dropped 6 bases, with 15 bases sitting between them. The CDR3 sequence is CASSQLITGSEQYF. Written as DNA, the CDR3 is TGCGCCAGCAGCCAGCTTATAACAGGGAGCGAGCAGTACTTC.

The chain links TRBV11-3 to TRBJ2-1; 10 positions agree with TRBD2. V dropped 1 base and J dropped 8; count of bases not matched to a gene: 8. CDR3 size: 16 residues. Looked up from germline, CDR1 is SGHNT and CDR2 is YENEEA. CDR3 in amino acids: CASSLASLAGADEQFF. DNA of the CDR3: TGTGCCAGCAGCTTAGCGTCGCTAGCGGGAGCTGATGAGCAGTTCTTC.

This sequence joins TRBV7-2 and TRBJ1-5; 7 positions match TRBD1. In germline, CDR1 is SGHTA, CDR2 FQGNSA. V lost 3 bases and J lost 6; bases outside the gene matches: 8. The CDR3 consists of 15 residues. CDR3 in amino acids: CASSLGTEYGQPQHF. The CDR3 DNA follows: TGTGCCAGCAGCTTGGGGACAGAGTACGGTCAGCCCCAGCATTTT. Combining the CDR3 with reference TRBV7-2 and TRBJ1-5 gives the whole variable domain GAGVSQSPSNKVTEKGKDVELRCDPISGHTALYWYRQSLGQGLEFLIYFQGNSAPDKSGLPSDRFSAERTGGSVSTLTIQRTQQEDSAVYLCASSLGTEYGQPQHFGDGTRLSIL.

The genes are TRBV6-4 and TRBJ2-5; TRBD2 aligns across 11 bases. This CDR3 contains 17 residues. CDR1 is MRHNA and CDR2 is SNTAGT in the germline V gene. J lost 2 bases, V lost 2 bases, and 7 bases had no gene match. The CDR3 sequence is CASSDPGLAGGQETQYF. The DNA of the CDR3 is TGTGCCAGCAGTGACCCCGGACTAGCGGGTGGACAAGAGACCCAGTACTTC.

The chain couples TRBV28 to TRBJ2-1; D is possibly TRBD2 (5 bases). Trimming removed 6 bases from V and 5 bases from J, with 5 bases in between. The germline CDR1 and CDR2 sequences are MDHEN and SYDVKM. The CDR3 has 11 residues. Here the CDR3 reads CASRTNNEQFF. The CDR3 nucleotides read TGTGCCAGCAGGACTAACAATGAGCAGTTCTTC.